A selection of T cell receptor beta chains follows, all from one sample in a study of blood T cell repertoires in COVID-19. Sequencing was performed with immunoSEQ multiplex PCR; in TCRdb, only in-frame clones are kept and a portion is missing. The repertoire holds 25,000 to 35,000 clones, with over 70% as singletons. The sequenced sample consisted of peripheral blood. The source of these receptors is a man in his 70s with active COVID-19. Both conserved end residues are part of each CDR3. A D gene is named only where the DNA matches it firmly. Not every row has a clone size; where given, it reads once, few, many or a size class.

v_gene	j_gene	abundance	d_gene	CDR3nt	CDR3aa
TRBV2	TRBJ2-1	few	TRBD2	TGTGCCGTACCCGGGACTAGCGGGGGCTATGAGCAGTTCTTC	CAVPGTSGGYEQFF
TRBV5-6	TRBJ2-2	-	TRBD1	TGTGCCAGCAGTCCCGGGACAGGGGCCGACACCGGGGAGCTGTTTTTT	CASSPGTGADTGELFF
TRBV5-1	TRBJ1-2	-	TRBD1	TGCGCCAGCAGCTTGGACAGGGGTGGCTACACCTTC	CASSLDRGGYTF
TRBV20-1	TRBJ2-1	-	TRBD2	TGCAGTGCTAGTGGTCTAGCGGGGGGCCGTGGACTAAGGAATGAGCAGTTCTTC	CSASGLAGGRGLRNEQFF
TRBV30	TRBJ2-7	-	-	TGTGCCTGGGGCCGGGACAACTACGAGCAGTACTTC	CAWGRDNYEQYF
TRBV6-6	TRBJ2-1	-	-	TGTGCCAGCAGTTACTACGGAGGGGTAGGCAATGAGCAGTTCTTC	CASSYYGGVGNEQFF
TRBV4-2	TRBJ2-5	-	-	TGTGCCAGCAGCCGCGGACTCGGCCAAGAGACCCAGTACTTC	CASSRGLGQETQYF
TRBV5-1	TRBJ2-7	-	TRBD1	TGCGCCAGCAGCATACAGGGACAGGTTAGCTCCTACGAGCAGTACTTC	CASSIQGQVSSYEQYF
TRBV27	TRBJ2-1	-	TRBD2	TGTGCCAGCAGTCCCGCCCCTAGCGGGGGTTACAATGAGCAGTTCTTC	CASSPAPSGGYNEQFF
TRBV3-1/TRBV3-2	TRBJ2-5	-	-	TGTGCCAGCAGCCAACGACAGCAATTACAAGAGACCCAGTACTTC	CASSQRQQLQETQYF